What follows are 20 T cell receptor beta chains derived from one specimen sequenced in a study of shared clonotypes between healthy human individuals. This table comes from immunoSEQ multiplex PCR, and its TCRdb copy is limited to in-frame clones, with some not included. The sample records over a million clones, approximately 98.5% being singletons. What was sequenced was naive CD4+ T cells sorted from blood. As for subset: CD45RA+ positively selected. The receptors were gathered from a man aged 30-40 years in good health.

This chain connects TRBV6-1 to TRBJ2-7, with 10 bases identical to TRBD1. V shed 5 bases, J shed 3 bases, and the junction held 7 bases outside the gene matches. Germline V gives CDR1 MNHNS, CDR2 SASEGT. The CDR3 runs to 15 residues. CDR3 nucleotides: TGTGCCAGCAGTTTCCGGGACAGGGGTAGCTACGAGCAGTACTTC. Its translation is CASSFRDRGSYEQYF.

This sequence joins TRBV7-9 and TRBJ1-2; TRBD1 might be the D (6 bases). The CDR3 runs 13 residues. V was clipped by 8 bases and J by 4 bases, with 14 bases between them. From germline, CDR1 is SEHNR and CDR2 FQNEAQ (reference sequence). The CDR3 here is CASSRGVVYGYTF. As DNA, the CDR3 is TGTGCCAGCTCGAGGGGGGTGGTCTATGGCTACACCTTC. The variable domain in full, completed from reference TRBV7-9 and TRBJ1-2, reads DTGVSQNPRHKITKRGQNVTFRCDPISEHNRLYWYRQTLGQGPEFLTYFQNEAQLEKSRLLSDRFSAERPKGSFSTLEIQRTEQGDSAMYLCASSRGVVYGYTFGSGTRLTVV.

CDR3 sequence reads: CASSVPGQGVGETQYF. CDR3 bases: TGCGCCAGCAGCGTCCCGGGACAGGGGGTCGGTGAGACCCAGTACTTC. The chain carries TRBV5-1 and TRBJ2-5, with TRBD1 matching over 11 bases. The CDR3 consists of 16 residues. CDR1 SGHRS and CDR2 YFSETQ come from the germline V gene. V was pared by 4 bases and J by 5 bases, with 10 bases of the junction left unmatched. Full variable domain (remainder filled in from reference TRBV5-1 and TRBJ2-5): KAGVTQTPRYLIKTRGQQVTLSCSPISGHRSVSWYQQTPGQGLQFLFEYFSETQRNKGNFPGRFSGRQFSNSRSEMNVSTLELGDSALYLCASSVPGQGVGETQYFGPGTRLLVL.

J is TRBJ2-7 and V is TRBV2; weak D call: TRBD2 (5 bases). V lost 6 bases and J 2 bases, leaving 11 bases between the germline ends. CDR1 SNHLY and CDR2 FYNNEI come from the germline V gene. The CDR3 is made up of 13 amino acids. The CDR3 DNA sequence: TGTGCCAGCAGGAGTCACGGGACCTACGAGCAGTACTTC. It encodes CASRSHGTYEQYF.

This sequence joins TRBV15 and TRBJ1-4; D is possibly TRBD1 (6 bases). CDR1 is LNHNV and CDR2 is YYDKDF in the germline V gene (reference sequence). This CDR3 region has 15 residues. V shed 1 base and J shed 6 bases, with 12 bases lying between them. CDR3 coding DNA: TGTGCCACCAGCAGAGCGGGGCAGGGGCATGAAAAACTGTTTTTT. It specifies CATSRAGQGHEKLFF.

This chain's CDR3 is CASSHKPNTEAFF. The DNA for the CDR3 is TGCGCCAGCAGTCACAAGCCGAACACTGAAGCTTTCTTT. This chain uses TRBV10-1 with TRBJ1-1; D is unresolved. Germline V gene lookup returns CDR1 WNHNN and CDR2 SYGVQD (reference sequence). V was shortened by 5 bases and J by 1 base, with 8 bases between the two germline ends. This CDR3 contains 13 residues.

This chain links TRBV11-2 with TRBJ2-7; no clear D. Germline V CDR1 and CDR2: SGHAT, FQNNGV. The CDR3 is 16 residues long. The V end lost 5 bases, the J end lost 3 bases, and 20 bases lay between the germline ends. In DNA form, the CDR3 reads TGTGCCAGCAGCCTACTCCAGTCCGCCGCATTCTACGAGCAGTACTTC. It codes for CASSLLQSAAFYEQYF. Based on the CDR3 plus reference TRBV11-2 and TRBJ2-7, the full variable domain is EAGVAQSPRYKIIEKRQSVAFWCNPISGHATLYWYQQILGQGPKLLIQFQNNGVVDDSQLPKDRFSAERLKGVDSTLKIQPAKLEDSAVYLCASSLLQSAAFYEQYFGPGTRLTVT.

The rearrangement joins TRBV4-3 to TRBJ1-4; TRBD1 might be the D (6 bases). Germline V gene sequence: CDR1 LGHNA, CDR2 YSLEER. This CDR3 has 16 amino acids. V shed 0 bases and J shed 5 bases, with 13 bases lying between them. The CDR3 here is CASSQDLGARNEKLFF. As DNA, the CDR3 is TGCGCCAGCAGCCAAGATTTGGGGGCAAGGAATGAAAAACTGTTTTTT.

V gene TRBV11-2 combines with J gene TRBJ1-2; the match to TRBD1 covers 10 bases. The trim removed 5 bases at V and 5 bases at J, leaving 8 bases unmatched. Germline CDR1 reads SGHAT; CDR2 reads FQNNGV. The CDR3 contains 15 residues. The CDR3 is CASSDPRQGAYGYTF. The CDR3 DNA sequence: TGTGCCAGCAGCGACCCGCGACAGGGGGCTTATGGCTACACCTTC. The full variable domain, in which reference TRBV11-2 and TRBJ1-2 provide the parts outside the CDR3, is EAGVAQSPRYKIIEKRQSVAFWCNPISGHATLYWYQQILGQGPKLLIQFQNNGVVDDSQLPKDRFSAERLKGVDSTLKIQPAKLEDSAVYLCASSDPRQGAYGYTFGSGTRLTVV.

The rearrangement uses TRBV29-1 and TRBJ1-1; weak D call: TRBD1 (6 bases). The V gene lost 8 bases and the J gene lost 11 bases, with 18 bases spanning the gap. Looked up from germline, CDR1 is SQVTM and CDR2 is ANQGSEA. The CDR3 is made up of 11 amino acids. The CDR3: CSLPGAVGAFF. The CDR3 coding sequence is TGCAGCCTACCGGGGGCGGTTGGGGCTTTCTTT.

On this clone itself: At the DNA level, this CDR3 is encoded by other sequences in the same sample as well. The chain uses TRBV7-9 and TRBJ2-7, with TRBD1 matching 7 bases. CDR3 size: 13 residues. From germline, CDR1 is SEHNR and CDR2 FQNEAQ (reference sequence). Trimming removed 2 bases from V and 3 bases from J; junction bases left unmatched: 1. The CDR3 bases are TGTGCCAGCAGCTTAAGGGACAGCTACGAGCAGTACTTC. Its protein is CASSLRDSYEQYF.

This clone was picked up one time. The genes are TRBV10-2 and TRBJ2-5; perhaps TRBD2 as D (6 bases). This CDR3 comprises 14 residues. CDR1 and CDR2 (germline): WSHSY, SAAADI. Trimming stripped 5 bases from V and 3 bases from J, with 13 bases between. In DNA form, the CDR3 reads TGCGCCAGCAGTCCAAGGACTACCAAAGAGACCCAGTACTTC. This sequence encodes CASSPRTTKETQYF.

The rearrangement uses TRBV4-3 and TRBJ2-1, with D unclear. CDR3 length: 16 residues. Trimming removed 1 base at V and 2 bases at J, with 12 bases between. Germline V CDR1 and CDR2: LGHNA, YSLEER. CDR3 coding DNA: TGCGCCAGCAGCCAAGCCACCTCCGGAGCCTACAATGAGCAGTTCTTC. Amino acids: CASSQATSGAYNEQFF.

The chain has TRBV30 and TRBJ2-2, with 11 bases lining up with TRBD2. Germline loops: CDR1 GTSNPN, CDR2 SVGIG (reference sequence). The CDR3 covers 14 residues. The trim removed 1 base at V and 5 bases at J, leaving 0 bases unmatched. The CDR3 DNA reads TGTGCCTGGAGTGGGACTAGCGGGACCGGGGAGCTGTTTTTT. Protein sequence: CAWSGTSGTGELFF.

V usage is TRBV7-9 and J usage is TRBJ2-7; D remains unclear. CDR1 is SEHNR, CDR2 FQNEAQ, per germline (reference sequence). CDR3 size: 16 residues. V lost 5 bases, J lost 2 bases, and 19 bases lay in between. DNA for the CDR3: TGTGCCAGCAGCCTAGGAGTAGGGTATCTCGCCTACGAGCAGTACTTC. It yields the protein CASSLGVGYLAYEQYF.

In the case of this clone: Other DNA sequences in the sample encode the same CDR3. The rearrangement uses TRBV18 and TRBJ1-3; no clear D gene. This CDR3 spans 14 amino acids. Germline assignment: CDR1 KGHSH and CDR2 LQKENI. V was shortened by 3 bases and J by 1 base, with 7 bases between the two germline ends. The DNA for the CDR3 is TGTGCCAGCTCACCGGCGGGGTCTGGAAACACCATATATTTT. It translates to CASSPAGSGNTIYF.

Concerning this clone itself: Different DNA sequences within this sample yield the same CDR3. This sequence joins TRBV5-4 and TRBJ2-7; 9 bases are a match to TRBD1. The CDR3 has 14 residues. The germline V gene has CDR1 SGHNT and CDR2 YYREEE (reference sequence). V dropped 4 bases and J dropped 3; count of bases not matched to a gene: 5. CDR3 sequence reads: CASSAGQGRYEQYF. CDR3 coding DNA: TGTGCCAGCAGCGCCGGACAGGGGCGCTACGAGCAGTACTTC.

The genes are TRBV14 and TRBJ2-7; TRBD2 aligns across 8 bases. This CDR3 is built from 19 residues. The junction had 20 bases not matched to a gene; V was cut back by 4 bases and J by 3 bases. Germline CDR1 and CDR2: SGHDN and FVKESK. CDR3 in amino acids: CASSLNLPGLVGINYEQYF. The CDR3 DNA reads TGTGCCAGCAGCCTAAACCTACCGGGACTAGTCGGGATTAACTACGAGCAGTACTTC.

This sequence joins TRBV10-3 and TRBJ2-2; 8 positions match TRBD1. Germline values: CDR1 ENHRY, CDR2 SYGVKD. V trimming: 2 bases; J trimming: 5 bases; junction bases outside the gene matches: 7. The CDR3 runs to 16 residues. CDR3: CAISEENRGLTGELFF. The CDR3 region has the DNA TGTGCCATCAGTGAGGAGAACAGGGGGTTAACCGGGGAGCTGTTTTTT.

J is TRBJ2-1 and V is TRBV5-6, with D possibly TRBD2 on 6 matching bases. V dropped 0 bases and J dropped 4 bases, with 14 bases sitting between them. The germline gives CDR1 SGHDT, CDR2 YYEEEE. The CDR3 consists of 16 residues. The CDR3 bases are TGTGCCAGCAGCTTGGCGGGAGTAAGTGGATACAATGAGCAGTTCTTC. It codes for CASSLAGVSGYNEQFF.